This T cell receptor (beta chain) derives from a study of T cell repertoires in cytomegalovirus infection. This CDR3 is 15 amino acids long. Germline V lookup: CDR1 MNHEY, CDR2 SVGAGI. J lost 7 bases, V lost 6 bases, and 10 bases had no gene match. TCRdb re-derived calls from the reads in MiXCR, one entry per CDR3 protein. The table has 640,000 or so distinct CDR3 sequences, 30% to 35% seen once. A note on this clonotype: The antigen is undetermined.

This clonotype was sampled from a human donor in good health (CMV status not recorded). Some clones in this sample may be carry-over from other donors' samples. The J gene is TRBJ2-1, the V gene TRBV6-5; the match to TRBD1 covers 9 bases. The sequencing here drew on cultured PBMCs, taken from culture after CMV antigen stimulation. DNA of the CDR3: TGTGCCAGCAGGCCCGGGACAGGGTTCCCGAATGAGCAGTTCTTC. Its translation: CASRPGTGFPNEQFF.